A selection of T cell receptor beta chains follows, all from one sample in a study of blood T cell repertoires in COVID-19. The data were produced by immunoSEQ multiplex PCR, yet TCRdb's version contains in-frame clones alone and is incomplete. The sample lists 200,000 to 300,000 clones, around 84% occurring once. Sample: peripheral blood. The receptors here all came from a middle-aged man who had recovered from COVID-19. The CDR3 runs from the conserved cysteine through the conserved F or W. Each record gives: clone size, D gene, J gene, V gene, CDR3 DNA, CDR3 protein. The D gene is left open where the match is weak. Size tells how often a clone was seen (once, few, many) or the class of an expanded clone, and some rows leave it out.

- TRBD1 TRBJ2-7 TRBV7-2 TGTGCCAGCAGCTTAGGGACAGGGGCCACCCCCTACGAGCAGTACTTC CASSLGTGATPYEQYF
- - TRBJ2-1 TRBV5-1 TGCGCCAGCAGCTTAACAGGCAGCTACAATGAGCAGTTCTTC CASSLTGSYNEQFF
- TRBD2 TRBJ2-5 TRBV7-6 TGTGCCAGCAGCTTAATGGCCAGCGGGGGCGTCGAATCAACCGAAGAGACCCAGTACTTC CASSLMASGGVESTEETQYF
- TRBD1 TRBJ1-1 TRBV10-3 TGTGCCAACCGGGACAGGACGAACACTGAAGCTTTCTTT CANRDRTNTEAFF
- - TRBJ2-1 TRBV5-4 TGTGCCAGCAGCGGGGCTAGGGGGTTAAGTTTGAATGAGCAGTTCTTC CASSGARGLSLNEQFF
- - TRBJ1-3 TRBV9 TGTGCCAGCAGCCCCATTGGCCCCATCGGAAACACCATATATTTT CASSPIGPIGNTIYF
- - TRBJ1-2 TRBV9 TGTGCCAGCAGCGTAATGGATAGGGGCGGGGGGGGCTACACCTTC CASSVMDRGGGGYTF
- TRBD1 TRBJ1-2 TRBV30 TGTGCCTGGAATACCGGGACAGGGGATGGCTACACCTTC CAWNTGTGDGYTF
once - TRBJ2-5 TRBV10-3 TGTGCCATCAGGAAAGGACAGACCCAAGAGACCCAGTACTTC CAIRKGQTQETQYF
- TRBD1 TRBJ1-4 TRBV7-8 TGTGCCAGCAGCGCAACGCCCGGGACAGGTGATGAAAAACTGTTTTTT CASSATPGTGDEKLFF
- - TRBJ1-1 TRBV19 TGTGCCAGTAATTCAGTTACCATGAACACTGAAGCTTTCTTT CASNSVTMNTEAFF
- - TRBJ2-7 TRBV6-2/TRBV6-3 TGTGCCAGCAGTTACTCCATTCCGGCGGCCTACGAGCAGTACTTC CASSYSIPAAYEQYF
- - TRBJ1-2 TRBV29-1 TGCAGCGCGGAGGGGGTGCTGGGTTTCGGCTACACCTTC CSAEGVLGFGYTF
- TRBD1 TRBJ2-6 TRBV19 TGTGCCAGTAGTCTAGCCCGAGGACAGGGGCTCGGGGCCAACGTCCTGACTTTC CASSLARGQGLGANVLTF
- - TRBJ2-7 TRBV19 TGTGCCAGTAGTATAGATATTAAGAGACCAGGGCAGTACTTC CASSIDIKRPGQYF
- TRBD2 TRBJ2-7 TRBV7-8 TGTGCCAGCAGCACTACTAGCGGGAGAAACCACGAGCAGTACTTC CASSTTSGRNHEQYF
once TRBD2 TRBJ2-5 TRBV18 TGTGCCAGCTCACCACCAATTCACACTAGCGGCCAAGAGACCCAGTACTTC CASSPPIHTSGQETQYF
- TRBD1 TRBJ1-6 TRBV30 TGTGCCTGGGGACAGGGTTTTAATTCACCCCTCCACTTT CAWGQGFNSPLHF
- TRBD2 TRBJ2-5 TRBV5-1 TGCGCCAGCAGCTTATTAGCGGGGCGACAAGAGACCCAGTACTTC CASSLLAGRQETQYF
- TRBD1 TRBJ2-2 TRBV18 TGTGCCAGCTCACCACGGGGACAGGGGGACACCGGGGAGCTGTTTTTT CASSPRGQGDTGELFF
- TRBD2 TRBJ2-7 TRBV7-2 TGTGCCAGCAGCAGGACGGGCGGGGGGGCAACTTACGAGCAGTACTTC CASSRTGGGATYEQYF
- - TRBJ2-1 TRBV5-1 TGCGCCAGCAGCACCTCCGGGGACAATGAGCAGTTCTTC CASSTSGDNEQFF
- - TRBJ2-1 TRBV27 TGTGCCAGCAGTCGCCGGGACTTGGGACAGCAGTTCTTC CASSRRDLGQQFF
- TRBD2 TRBJ2-3 TRBV29-1 TGCAGCGTTGCAGGACTAGCGGGGGGCCCTGCGGCGCAGTATTTT CSVAGLAGGPAAQYF
- - TRBJ1-1 TRBV3-1/TRBV3-2 TGTGCCAGCAGTTACGGGTGGGACACTGAAGCTTTCTTT CASSYGWDTEAFF
- TRBD1 TRBJ1-2 TRBV11-2 TGTGCCAGCAGCTTAGATCTATGGACAGGGGGCTATGGCTACACCTTC CASSLDLWTGGYGYTF
- TRBD1 TRBJ2-5 TRBV2 TGTGCCAGCAGTGGACAGGGCCAAGAGACCCAGTACTTC CASSGQGQETQYF
- - TRBJ2-7 TRBV11-2 TGTGCCAGCAGCGATGTAGTGCGGCGGGGCTACGAGCAGTACTTC CASSDVVRRGYEQYF
- TRBD1 TRBJ1-1 TRBV10-2 TGCGCCAGCAGTGAGACCGGGGACAGTGAAGCTTTCTTT CASSETGDSEAFF
few TRBD2 TRBJ2-3 TRBV6-1 TGTGCCAGCAGTGAATCGACTAGCGTAAGCACAGATACGCAGTATTTT CASSESTSVSTDTQYF
- TRBD1 TRBJ1-2 TRBV11-3 TGTGCCAGCCAGGGGGCTACAAACTATGGCTACACCTTC CASQGATNYGYTF
- - TRBJ2-6 TRBV7-8 TGTGCCAGCAGCCGGACAAACAGGGTTGCAGGGGCCAACGTCCTGACTTTC CASSRTNRVAGANVLTF
- - TRBJ1-4 TRBV27 TGTGCCAGCAGTCCCGCCGACAGAGTTAATGAAAAACTGTTTTTT CASSPADRVNEKLFF
once TRBD1 TRBJ1-1 TRBV11-3 TGTGCCAGCAGCACTCCAGGGGGCTTGGATACTGAAGCTTTCTTT CASSTPGGLDTEAFF
- TRBD2 TRBJ2-1 TRBV3-1/TRBV3-2 TGTGCCAGCAGCCTCGACGGGGGGAGGTACAATGAGCAGTTCTTC CASSLDGGRYNEQFF
- - TRBJ2-7 TRBV27 TGTGCCAGCAGTTTATTCACAGTCCCCTACTACGAGCAGTACTTC CASSLFTVPYYEQYF
- - TRBJ1-1 TRBV2 TGTGCCAGCCAGGAACAGGGCTCTGAAGCTTTCTTT CASQEQGSEAFF
- - TRBJ2-3 TRBV4-1 TGCGCCAGCAGCCAACCAGGTGGGGCTACGCAGTATTTT CASSQPGGATQYF
- TRBD1 TRBJ1-3 TRBV19 TGTGCCAGTAGGCCGGGACAGGGTACCTCTGGAAACACCATATATTTT CASRPGQGTSGNTIYF
many - TRBJ2-5 TRBV7-2 TGTGCCAGCAGCTTACAGGGGCAAGAGACCCAGTACTTC CASSLQGQETQYF
- - TRBJ2-3 TRBV5-1 TGCGCCAGCAGCTTGGCTAGGTTTACCACAGATACGCAGTATTTT CASSLARFTTDTQYF
- TRBD2 TRBJ2-3 TRBV3-1/TRBV3-2 TGTGCCAGCACGCCAGGTTCAAGCGGGGGGATGGCGCAGTATTTT CASTPGSSGGMAQYF
- - TRBJ2-1 TRBV11-2 TGTGCCAGCAGCCCCCGGGGAGCAACCCCTAATGAGCAGTTCTTC CASSPRGATPNEQFF
- TRBD2 TRBJ2-5 TRBV5-1 TGCGCCAGCAGCGTAAAACTAGCGGGCCAAGAGACCCAGTACTTC CASSVKLAGQETQYF
- TRBD1 TRBJ1-4 TRBV27 TGTGCCAGCAGACGACAGGGGAGCGGTGAAAAACTGTTTTTT CASRRQGSGEKLFF
- - TRBJ1-5 TRBV5-6 TGTGCCAGCAGCTTGAACAGGCCCTATAGCAATCAGCCCCAGCATTTT CASSLNRPYSNQPQHF
- - TRBJ2-3 TRBV27 TGTGCCAGCAGGAGAATCCGGGGCACAGATACGCAGTATTTT CASRRIRGTDTQYF
- - TRBJ1-4 TRBV18 TGTGCCAGCTCACCACGTCACGGTGCAACTAATGAAAAACTGTTTTTT CASSPRHGATNEKLFF
- TRBD2 TRBJ2-7 TRBV10-1 TGCGCCAGCAGCCCCGGACTAGCGGAGCAGTACTTC CASSPGLAEQYF